Listed below are T cell receptor beta chains from one sample, sequenced in a study of T-cell reconstitution after alpha-beta-depleted transplantation in children. Via MiXCR, TCRdb re-called the PCR reads, giving one row per CDR3 protein. Here the sample spans about 870,000 distinct CDR3 sequences, 15% to 20% being singletons. The sample consisted of PBMCs, mostly from graft donor cells, taken 360 days after TCRalphabeta/CD19-depleted stem cell transplant. These receptors originate from a male patient between 5 and 17 years old who had a stem cell transplant for acute lymphoblastic leukemia, so the T cells may come from the graft donor. Each CDR3 is given without its conserved first and last residue. The order of the fields is V gene, CDR3 protein.

V gene: TRBV5-1
CDR3 protein: ASSLAPEAYEQY

V gene: TRBV12-3/TRBV12-4
CDR3 protein: ASTTTGGGELF

V gene: TRBV7-9
CDR3 protein: ASSSPGGTSYSYEQY

V gene: TRBV7-9
CDR3 protein: ASSFGVPGTGELF

V gene: TRBV6-1
CDR3 protein: ASSGVIGTGELF

V gene: TRBV20-1
CDR3 protein: SAGDRGGWQPQH

V gene: TRBV13
CDR3 protein: ASSPASGQGNTEAF

V gene: TRBV5-1
CDR3 protein: ASQAGGTGVGYT

V gene: TRBV24-1
CDR3 protein: ATSDSGRRSSYNEQF

V gene: TRBV5-1
CDR3 protein: ASTPREFPPYEQF

V gene: TRBV4-1
CDR3 protein: ASSQLQGSYEQY

V gene: TRBV6-5
CDR3 protein: ASSYSWRGTETQY

V gene: TRBV7-9
CDR3 protein: ASSLGSGSFDEQY

V gene: TRBV29-1
CDR3 protein: SAIVRSTDTQY

V gene: TRBV5-1
CDR3 protein: ASSWTIRQYDNYGYT

V gene: TRBV5-1
CDR3 protein: ASSPDRTGANEKLF

V gene: TRBV11-2
CDR3 protein: ASSLGDRGLYNEQF

V gene: TRBV5-6
CDR3 protein: ASSSASGKSYEQY

V gene: TRBV7-6
CDR3 protein: ASSEIGGELF

V gene: TRBV5-1
CDR3 protein: ASSLSLAGLTDTQY

V gene: TRBV5-6
CDR3 protein: ASSLTSGSEQF

V gene: TRBV9
CDR3 protein: ASSTRTGARAMGYT

V gene: TRBV5-1
CDR3 protein: ASSLDTPGIMGYEQY

V gene: TRBV13
CDR3 protein: ASSLDRMYEQY

V gene: TRBV7-9
CDR3 protein: ASSWGQYSYEQY

V gene: TRBV11-2
CDR3 protein: ASSFARTGRHEQY

V gene: TRBV9
CDR3 protein: ASSVAAAGGGYEQY

V gene: TRBV24-1
CDR3 protein: ATSGEDRGKSDTQY

V gene: TRBV5-1
CDR3 protein: ASSLTGGVETQY

V gene: TRBV5-1
CDR3 protein: ASRTGPFYEQY

V gene: TRBV4-1
CDR3 protein: ASSQGPASGKKGKTQY

V gene: TRBV7-8
CDR3 protein: ASSLVGTTGGYNEQF

V gene: TRBV12-3/TRBV12-4
CDR3 protein: ASIRYGGPGANVLT

V gene: TRBV20-1
CDR3 protein: SSSEGRLSLNTGELF

V gene: TRBV5-4
CDR3 protein: ASSLALAAYNEQF

V gene: TRBV6-2/TRBV6-3
CDR3 protein: ASSPEPGRLY

V gene: TRBV29-1
CDR3 protein: SAPLRNEQF

V gene: TRBV18
CDR3 protein: ASSPTSAQETQY

V gene: TRBV12-3/TRBV12-4
CDR3 protein: ASTLPLAGNTIY

V gene: TRBV14
CDR3 protein: ASSQPGTGLFQY

V gene: TRBV5-1
CDR3 protein: ASSLEGTAGGEQY

V gene: TRBV20-1
CDR3 protein: SAGLVGNEQF

V gene: TRBV15
CDR3 protein: ATSRDPWYTGELF

V gene: TRBV3-1
CDR3 protein: ASILGHSYNEQF

V gene: TRBV18
CDR3 protein: ASSGAGGPLH

V gene: TRBV12-3/TRBV12-4
CDR3 protein: ASSTGLNYGYT

V gene: TRBV3-1
CDR3 protein: ASSQDRRMKHEQY